Following are 28 T cell receptor beta chains from one sample sequenced in a study of CD8+CD57+ T cells in acquired aplastic anemia. Both TCR beta VDJ combination and CDR3 sequence profiling were carried out. Genomic DNA was the template for this profiling. TCRdb processed the reads anew with MiXCR; each CDR3 protein has one entry. This sample yields around 170,000 distinct CDR3 sequences, of which 48% are seen a single time; over 7.5% belongs to the top ten. CD8+CD57+ cell expansion had been shown by flow cytometry in patients chosen for sequencing. The sequencing input was sorted CD4+, CD8+, or CD8+CD57+ T cells (not recorded which) from PBMCs. The origin of the receptors is a human donor with aplastic anemia.

About this clonotype itself: A read error may be the cause here, since a much bigger clone is one base away. The rearrangement uses TRBV2 and TRBJ2-1, with TRBD2 identical over 14 bases. The CDR3 has 16 amino acids. The germline CDR1 and CDR2 sequences are SNHLY and FYNNEI. The CDR3 here is CASSRLAGGSYDEQFF. CDR3 DNA: TGTGCCAGCAGTCGACTAGCGGGAGGGTCCTACGATGAGCAGTTCTTC.

This clonotype appeared many times. The rearrangement uses TRBV10-3 and TRBJ2-1; 9 bases match TRBD2. Trimming took 4 bases from V and 0 from J; bases not matched to a gene: 4. The germline V gene has CDR1 ENHRY and CDR2 SYGVKD. The length of the CDR3 is 16 residues. In nucleotides, the CDR3 is TGTGCCATCAGTGGGCTAGCGGGAAGCTCCTACAATGAGCAGTTCTTC. Protein: CAISGLAGSSYNEQFF.

This clonotype was seen many times. V and J are TRBV4-1 and TRBJ1-2; 7 bases agree with TRBD1. V dropped 3 bases and J dropped 4; count of bases not matched to a gene: 5. The CDR3 is 14 residues long. Germline V gene sequence: CDR1 MGHRA, CDR2 YSYEKL. The CDR3 loop reads CASSQAGGGYGYTF. DNA of the CDR3: TGCGCCAGCAGCCAGGCAGGGGGAGGCTATGGCTACACCTTC.

This sequence joins TRBV10-3 and TRBJ2-3; 13 bases map to TRBD2. This CDR3 is built from 17 residues. Germline V gives CDR1 ENHRY, CDR2 SYGVKD. V lost 4 bases and J lost 6; bases outside the gene matches: 10. CDR3: CAISGGPTSGGADTQYF. DNA for the CDR3: TGTGCCATCAGTGGGGGTCCCACTAGCGGGGGGGCGGATACGCAGTATTTT.

The rearrangement joins TRBV6-1 to TRBJ1-5; TRBD1 might be the D (6 bases). The germline V gene has CDR1 MNHNS and CDR2 SASEGT. The CDR3 runs 14 residues. V lost 6 bases and J lost 5, with 14 bases in between. CDR3 sequence (DNA): TGTGCCAGCAGGCACAGGGACCCTCATCAGCCCCAGCATTTT. It codes for CASRHRDPHQPQHF.

The sample holds many counts of this clonotype. V is TRBV29-1 and J is TRBJ2-7; a weak D match, TRBD2 (6 bases). CDR3 size: 13 residues. Germline V CDR1 and CDR2: SQVTM, ANQGSEA. The V end was cut by 1 base, the J end by 0 bases, with 7 bases between. The CDR3 here is CSVEGGNSYEQYF. The CDR3 DNA reads TGCAGCGTTGAAGGCGGGAACTCCTACGAGCAGTACTTC.

This clonotype has only a few counts. V gene TRBV18 combines with J gene TRBJ1-6; perhaps TRBD1 as D (6 bases). The CDR3 contains 15 residues. Germline V CDR1 and CDR2: KGHSH, LQKENI. The V end was cut by 3 bases, the J end by 5 bases, with 11 bases between. The CDR3 coding sequence is TGTGCCAGCTCACCCCCGGACAGCAATAATTCACCCCTCCACTTT. Translated: CASSPPDSNNSPLHF.

The chain recombines TRBV11-2 with TRBJ2-7; D gene unclear. Per germline, CDR1 SGHAT and CDR2 FQNNGV. The CDR3 runs 17 residues. V lost 6 bases and J lost 0, with 21 bases in between. Written as DNA, the CDR3 is TGTGCCAGCAGTGCTAGAGACCCGCAGGTCGTCTCCTACGAGCAGTACTTC. Its translation is CASSARDPQVVSYEQYF.

The chain has TRBV20-1 and TRBJ2-3, with 8 nucleotides matching TRBD2. CDR1 is DFQATT, CDR2 SNEGSKA, per germline (reference sequence). The V and J ends lost 3 bases and 2 bases, in that order; junction bases with no gene match: 13. This CDR3 comprises 17 residues. CDR3 bases: TGCAGTGCTAGTTTGGCCGGCGGGGGGACTTTCACAGATACGCAGTATTTT. The encoded protein is CSASLAGGGTFTDTQYF.

The rearrangement uses TRBV12-3 or TRBV12-4 and TRBJ1-6, with D perhaps TRBD1 (6 bases). Trimming left V 6 bases short and J 7 bases short, with 13 bases between. The CDR3 spans 14 residues. CDR3 sequence reads: CASREQGSNSPLHF. In DNA, the CDR3 is TGTGCCAGCAGGGAACAGGGATCCAATTCACCCCTCCACTTT.

The V gene is TRBV20-1, the J gene TRBJ1-2, with no clear D. This CDR3 is built from 11 residues. V lost 5 bases, J lost 7 bases, and 11 bases lay in between. Germline V CDR1 and CDR2: DFQATT, SNEGSKA (reference sequence). The CDR3 bases are TGCAGTGCTTACGAGGGCATTGGCTACACCTTC. As protein: CSAYEGIGYTF.

V is TRBV11-2 and J is TRBJ2-5; D is perhaps TRBD2 (6 bases). The CDR3 runs 16 residues. CDR1 and CDR2 from the germline V gene are SGHAT and FQNNGV. Trimming left V 5 bases short and J 2 bases short, with 18 bases between. This chain's CDR3 is CASSRRPWRGQETQYF. In DNA, the CDR3 is TGTGCCAGCAGCCGAAGACCCTGGCGGGGACAAGAGACCCAGTACTTC. The variable domain in full, completed from reference TRBV11-2 and TRBJ2-5, reads EAGVAQSPRYKIIEKRQSVAFWCNPISGHATLYWYQQILGQGPKLLIQFQNNGVVDDSQLPKDRFSAERLKGVDSTLKIQPAKLEDSAVYLCASSRRPWRGQETQYFGPGTRLLVL.

This sequence joins TRBV7-9 and TRBJ2-1; D gene uncertain. V was trimmed by 5 bases and J by 7 bases, leaving 6 bases between them. Germline values: CDR1 SEHNR, CDR2 FQNEAQ (reference sequence). The CDR3 extends over 11 amino acids. The CDR3 region has the DNA TGTGCCAGCAGCCCGAGAAATGAGCAGTTCTTC. It specifies CASSPRNEQFF.

The table lists this clonotype with many counts. At one boundary the junction diverges from the germline segment, which might be a read error. The chain has TRBV24-1 and TRBJ2-1, with D maybe TRBD2 (6 bases). The CDR3 extends over 14 amino acids. Germline V gene sequence: CDR1 KGHDR, CDR2 SFDVKD. DNA of the CDR3: TGTGCCGCCAGTGACCCCGGGAGACACAATGAGCAGTTCTTC. Translating it yields CAASDPGRHNEQFF.

This clonotype came up once. A much larger clone lies a single base off, so this may be a read error. V gene TRBV11-3 combines with J gene TRBJ2-7; possible D gene TRBD2, 5 bases. The CDR3 runs to 15 residues. Germline V gene lookup returns CDR1 SGHNT and CDR2 YENEEA. CDR3 in amino acids: CASSLNPGYSYGQYF. For the CDR3, the DNA is TGTGCCAGCAGCTTAAACCCGGGATACTCCTACGGGCAGTACTTC.

There are many counts of this clonotype. This chain uses TRBV19 with TRBJ1-1, with D uncertain. CDR3 length equals 15 residues. Germline CDR1 is LNHDA and CDR2 is SQIVND (reference sequence). V lost 3 bases to trimming and J lost 0 bases, with 11 bases between them. The CDR3 DNA is TGTGCCAGTAGTATTTTAGGGCAGATGAACACTGAAGCTTTCTTT. It codes for CASSILGQMNTEAFF.

Here the CDR3 DNA reads TGTGCCACCAGCAGAGGTGGAGACAGTTCCTACGAGCAGTACTTC. Its protein product is CATSRGGDSSYEQYF. The chain links TRBV15 to TRBJ2-7; TRBD1 might be the D (5 bases). Germline lookup yields CDR1 LNHNV and CDR2 YYDKDF (reference sequence). The V end lost 1 base, the J end lost 1 base, and 11 bases lay between the germline ends. The CDR3 contains 15 residues.

This clonotype has at least ten counts. The rearrangement uses TRBV5-1 and TRBJ2-2; D tentatively reads TRBD1 or TRBD2 (5 bases each). Germline V lookup: CDR1 SGHRS, CDR2 YFSETQ. V lost 7 bases to trimming and J lost 7 bases, with 23 bases between them. The CDR3 spans 16 residues. In DNA, the CDR3 is TGCGCCAGCTCTACCGGGACGGGGAGCTCCAACGGGGAGCTGTTTTTT. Its translation: CASSTGTGSSNGELFF.

This clonotype occurred a few times. The V gene is TRBV18, the J gene TRBJ2-1, with TRBD2 matching over 8 bases. Unmatched junction bases numbered 4, after V lost 0 bases and J lost 6 bases. CDR3 size: 15 residues. Germline-derived CDR1 and CDR2 are KGHSH and LQKENI. In DNA form, the CDR3 reads TGTGCCAGCTCACCACCGTTGCGGGAGGCCAATGAGCAGTTCTTC. Encoded protein: CASSPPLREANEQFF.

This clonotype has ten or more counts. The V call is TRBV19, the J call TRBJ1-1, with D perhaps TRBD1 (5 bases). Germline CDR1 is LNHDA and CDR2 is SQIVND (reference sequence). The V end was cut by 5 bases, the J end by 4 bases, with 20 bases between. CDR3 size: 16 residues. CDR3 loop: CASSLHVAKGLTEAFF. CDR3 bases: TGTGCCAGTAGTCTCCACGTCGCCAAGGGGCTCACTGAAGCTTTCTTT. Combining the CDR3 with reference TRBV19 and TRBJ1-1 gives the whole variable domain DGGITQSPKYLFRKEGQNVTLSCEQNLNHDAMYWYRQDPGQGLRLIYYSQIVNDFQKGDIAEGYSVSREKKESFPLTVTSAQKNPTAFYLCASSLHVAKGLTEAFFGQGTRLTVV.

About this clonotype itself: A much larger clone lies one base from this, so it may be a read error. The rearrangement joins TRBV5-1 to TRBJ2-2, with 7 bases matching TRBD2. The germline CDR1 and CDR2 sequences are SGHRS and YFSETQ. This CDR3 is 15 amino acids long. The CDR3 sequence is CASTMGGGNTGVLFF. CDR3 in DNA: TGCGCCAGCACAATGGGCGGGGGAAACACCGGGGTGCTGTTTTTT.

In this sample, this clonotype turned up a few times. This may stem from a read error, because a much larger clone lies one nucleotide away. The chain uses TRBV7-9 and TRBJ2-5; D is perhaps TRBD1 (5 bases). The CDR3 is made up of 13 amino acids. V was pared by 8 bases and J by 4 bases, with 14 bases between. Looked up from germline, CDR1 is SEHNR and CDR2 is FQNEAQ (reference sequence). The CDR3 loop is CASGPPGRETQYF. The CDR3 bases are TGTGCCAGCGGCCCGCCAGGGCGAGAGACCCAGTACTTC.

The DNA for the CDR3 is TGTGCCAGCAGGGGGACTAGCGGAGAGACCCAGTACTTC. Amino acids: CASRGTSGETQYF. The chain is built from TRBV2 and TRBJ2-5; 11 positions match TRBD2. J lost 4 bases, V lost 6 bases, and 1 base had no gene match. This CDR3 region has 13 residues. CDR1 is SNHLY, CDR2 FYNNEI, per germline.

The rearrangement uses TRBV15 and TRBJ1-6; maybe TRBD1 (6 bases). The CDR3 runs 13 residues. Trimming left V 7 bases short and J 7 bases short, with 11 bases between. CDR1 is LNHNV and CDR2 is YYDKDF in the germline V gene (reference sequence). In DNA form, the CDR3 reads TGTGCCACCACGGGGGGCGTCAATTCACCCCTCCACTTT. This sequence encodes CATTGGVNSPLHF. Filled out from reference TRBV15 and TRBJ1-6, the complete variable domain reads DAMVIQNPRYQVTQFGKPVTLSCSQTLNHNVMYWYQQKSSQAPKLLFHYYDKDFNNEADTPDNFQSRRPNTSFCFLDIRSPGLGDTAMYLCATTGGVNSPLHFGNGTRLTVT.

The rearrangement links TRBV19 to TRBJ1-2; D is uncertain. Per germline, CDR1 LNHDA and CDR2 SQIVND (reference sequence). The CDR3 is 11 amino acids. V dropped 6 bases and J dropped 2 bases, with 4 bases sitting between them. The CDR3 region is CASRANYGYTF. The CDR3 coding sequence is TGTGCCAGTAGGGCGAACTATGGCTACACCTTC. The whole variable domain, remainder taken from reference TRBV19 and TRBJ1-2, is DGGITQSPKYLFRKEGQNVTLSCEQNLNHDAMYWYRQDPGQGLRLIYYSQIVNDFQKGDIAEGYSVSREKKESFPLTVTSAQKNPTAFYLCASRANYGYTFGSGTRLTVV.

This clonotype showed up many times. The gene calls are TRBV5-1 and TRBJ1-1; the D gene is possibly TRBD1 (5 bases). Trimming cost V 5 bases and J 2 bases, with 13 bases left between them. The germline CDR1 and CDR2 sequences are SGHRS and YFSETQ. The CDR3 runs 14 residues. The CDR3, as DNA: TGCGCCAGCAGGGTCGTGACAGCTAACACTGAAGCTTTCTTT. It is translated as CASRVVTANTEAFF.

This clonotype was found many times. This sequence joins TRBV20-1 and TRBJ2-6; TRBD1 aligns across 9 bases. V dropped 3 bases and J dropped 2; count of bases not matched to a gene: 11. Germline V gives CDR1 DFQATT, CDR2 SNEGSKA (reference sequence). This CDR3 spans 18 amino acids. The DNA of the CDR3 is TGCAGTGCTAGTATCTTAGGGACAGGGATACCTGGGGCCAACGTCCTGACTTTC. Translating it yields CSASILGTGIPGANVLTF.

As to this clonotype: The junction shows a germline mismatch at one end, possibly a read error. This chain's CDR3 is CAISDQFSSYNPPLHF. The CDR3 coding sequence is TGTGCCATCAGTGACCAGTTTAGCTCCTATAATCCACCCCTCCACTTT. V usage is TRBV10-3 and J usage is TRBJ1-6; D unresolved. This CDR3 comprises 16 residues. Germline V gene data show CDR1 as ENHRY and CDR2 as SYGVKD.